The 7 T cell receptor beta chains below all came from one sample that was sequenced in a study of blood T cell repertoires in COVID-19. Method: immunoSEQ multiplex PCR; TCRdb's copy keeps in-frame clones and lacks some. The data contain 130,000 to 150,000 clones, 60% to 85% of them singletons. Sequencing was done on a sample of peripheral blood. Receptors originate from an older woman with acute or convalescent COVID-19.

The rearrangement uses TRBV19 and TRBJ1-1; the D gene is possibly TRBD1 (5 bases). V was clipped by 6 bases and J by 0 bases, with 11 bases between them. Looked up from germline, CDR1 is LNHDA and CDR2 is SQIVND (reference sequence). This CDR3 has 14 residues. CDR3 in DNA: TGTGCCAGTAGGGTACAGGAGATGAACACTGAAGCTTTCTTT. Protein product: CASRVQEMNTEAFF.

The rearrangement uses TRBV6-4 and TRBJ2-1, with 8 bases identical to TRBD2. V was clipped by 5 bases and J by 0 bases; unmatched bases: 9. This CDR3 region has 17 residues. Germline-derived CDR1 and CDR2 are MRHNA and SNTAGT. Here the CDR3 reads CASSSKGGTSSYNEQFF. As DNA, the CDR3 is TGTGCCAGCAGTTCCAAGGGGGGGACTAGCTCCTACAATGAGCAGTTCTTC.

The chain joins TRBV12-3 or TRBV12-4 to TRBJ2-7, with D unclear. With 1 base removed from V and 6 bases from J, the gap between germline ends came to 10 bases. This CDR3 spans 13 amino acids. The CDR3 DNA follows: TGTGCCAGCAGTTTAGGAGACAAAGGCGAGCAGTACTTC. This encodes CASSLGDKGEQYF.

The rearrangement links TRBV5-1 to TRBJ1-5; 11 bases are a match to TRBD1. This CDR3 is 16 amino acids long. V lost 2 bases to trimming and J lost 4 bases; unmatched junction nucleotides: 5. Per the germline V gene, CDR1 is SGHRS and CDR2 is YFSETQ. CDR3 sequence: CASSLSGTGGNQPQHF. Here the CDR3 DNA reads TGCGCCAGCAGCTTATCCGGGACAGGGGGGAATCAGCCCCAGCATTTT.

The CDR3 region has the DNA TGTGCCAGCAGCTTTGACGGGAGTGCCTACAATGAGCAGTTCTTC. Protein product: CASSFDGSAYNEQFF. This chain joins TRBV7-2 and TRBJ2-1; TRBD2 is a possible D gene (6 bases). The germline V and J ends were trimmed by 3 bases and 2 bases, with 11 bases remaining between them. The length of the CDR3 is 15 residues. CDR1 and CDR2 (germline): SGHTA, FQGNSA. The full variable domain, in which reference TRBV7-2 and TRBJ2-1 provide the parts outside the CDR3, is GAGVSQSPSNKVTEKGKDVELRCDPISGHTALYWYRQSLGQGLEFLIYFQGNSAPDKSGLPSDRFSAERTGGSVSTLTIQRTQQEDSAVYLCASSFDGSAYNEQFFGPGTRLTVL.

The chain combines TRBV6-6 with TRBJ2-3; 7 bases map to TRBD1. Trimming took 5 bases from V and 4 from J; bases not matched to a gene: 3. Germline assignment: CDR1 MNHNY and CDR2 SVGAGI (reference sequence). The CDR3 is 13 residues long. The CDR3 coding sequence is TGTGCCAGCAGTCGACAGGGTCCAGATACGCAGTATTTT. Encoded protein: CASSRQGPDTQYF.

This clone was counted once. J is TRBJ2-1 and V is TRBV20-1; TRBD2 aligns across 12 bases. V lost 3 bases and J lost 9; bases outside the gene matches: 9. The CDR3 covers 15 residues. Germline V lookup: CDR1 DFQATT, CDR2 SNEGSKA (reference sequence). The CDR3 DNA reads TGCAGTGCTAGTGGGCTAGCGGGAGGGCGGGGTGAGCAGTTCTTC. It is translated as CSASGLAGGRGEQFF.